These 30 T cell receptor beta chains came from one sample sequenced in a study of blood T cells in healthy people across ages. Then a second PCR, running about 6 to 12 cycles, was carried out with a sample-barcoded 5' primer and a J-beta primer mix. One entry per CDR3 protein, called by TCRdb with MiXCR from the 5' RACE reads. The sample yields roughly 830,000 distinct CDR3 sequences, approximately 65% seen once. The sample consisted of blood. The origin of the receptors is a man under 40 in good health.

The CDR3 spells CSVEDSGGSYEQYF. CDR3 nucleotides: TGCAGCGTTGAAGATTCGGGGGGCTCCTACGAGCAGTACTTC. The V gene is TRBV29-1, the J gene TRBJ2-7, with 7 positions matching TRBD2. This CDR3 region has 14 residues. Germline trimming cut 0 bases from V and 0 bases from J; bases unmatched to any gene: 2. Germline V CDR1 and CDR2: SQVTM, ANQGSEA.

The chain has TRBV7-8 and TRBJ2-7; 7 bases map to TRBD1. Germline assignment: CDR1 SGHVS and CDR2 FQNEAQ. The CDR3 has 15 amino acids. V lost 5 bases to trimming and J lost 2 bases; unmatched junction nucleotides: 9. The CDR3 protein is CASSQRQGPTYEQYF. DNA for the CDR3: TGTGCCAGCAGCCAAAGACAGGGACCCACCTACGAGCAGTACTTC.

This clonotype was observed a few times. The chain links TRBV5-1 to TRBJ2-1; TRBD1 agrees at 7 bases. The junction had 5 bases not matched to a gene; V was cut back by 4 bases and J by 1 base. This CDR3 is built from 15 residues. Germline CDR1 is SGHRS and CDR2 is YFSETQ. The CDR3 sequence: CASSESTGSYNEQFF. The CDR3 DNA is TGCGCCAGCAGCGAGTCGACAGGGTCCTACAATGAGCAGTTCTTC.

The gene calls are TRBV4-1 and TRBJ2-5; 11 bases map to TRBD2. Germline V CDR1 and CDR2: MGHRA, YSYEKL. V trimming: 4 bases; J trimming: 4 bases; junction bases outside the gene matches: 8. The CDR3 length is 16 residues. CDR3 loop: CASSPTSGGLLETQYF. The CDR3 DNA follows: TGCGCCAGCAGCCCCACTAGCGGGGGACTTCTAGAGACCCAGTACTTC.

The CDR3 sequence is CASSERRTGRNEQFF. The DNA for the CDR3 is TGTGCCAGCAGTGAACGCCGGACAGGGCGCAATGAGCAGTTCTTC. This chain connects TRBV6-1 to TRBJ2-1, with 8 bases identical to TRBD1. Germline CDR1 is MNHNS and CDR2 is SASEGT. V dropped 2 bases and J dropped 6; count of bases not matched to a gene: 6. CDR3 length: 15 amino acids.

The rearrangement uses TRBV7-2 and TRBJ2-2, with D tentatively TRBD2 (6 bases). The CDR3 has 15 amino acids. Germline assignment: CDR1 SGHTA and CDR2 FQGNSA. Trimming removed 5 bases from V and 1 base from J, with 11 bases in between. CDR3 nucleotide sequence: TGTGCCAGCAGCGTACAAGCGGGGAACACCGGGGAGCTGTTTTTT. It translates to CASSVQAGNTGELFF.

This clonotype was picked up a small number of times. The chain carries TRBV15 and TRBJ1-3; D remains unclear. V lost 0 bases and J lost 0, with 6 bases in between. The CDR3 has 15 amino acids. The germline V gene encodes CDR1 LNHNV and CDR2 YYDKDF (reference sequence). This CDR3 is CATSRDKSSGNTIYF. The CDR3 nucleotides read TGTGCCACCAGCAGAGACAAGAGCTCTGGAAACACCATATATTTT.

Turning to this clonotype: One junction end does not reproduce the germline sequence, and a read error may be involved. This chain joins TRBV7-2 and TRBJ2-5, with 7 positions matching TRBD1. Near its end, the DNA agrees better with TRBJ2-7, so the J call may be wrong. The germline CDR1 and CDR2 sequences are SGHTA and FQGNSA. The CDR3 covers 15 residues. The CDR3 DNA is TGTGCCGGCAGCCCAATGGGACAGAAACCCTACGAGCAGTACTTC. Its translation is CAGSPMGQKPYEQYF.

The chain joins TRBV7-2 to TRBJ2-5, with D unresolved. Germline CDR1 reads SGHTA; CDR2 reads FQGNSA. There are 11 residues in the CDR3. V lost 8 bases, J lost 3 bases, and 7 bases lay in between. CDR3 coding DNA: TGTGCCAGCGGAACAAAAGAGACCCAGTACTTC. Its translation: CASGTKETQYF. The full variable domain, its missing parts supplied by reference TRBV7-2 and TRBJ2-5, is GAGVSQSPSNKVTEKGKDVELRCDPISGHTALYWYRQSLGQGLEFLIYFQGNSAPDKSGLPSDRFSAERTGGSVSTLTIQRTQQEDSAVYLCASGTKETQYFGPGTRLLVL.

CDR3 nucleotide sequence: TGTGCCAGCAGTCGACAGATTTCCTCTGGGGCCAACGTCCTGACTTTC. Translating it yields CASSRQISSGANVLTF. This chain connects TRBV6-5 to TRBJ2-6; TRBD1 might be the D (5 bases). Germline V gives CDR1 MNHEY, CDR2 SVGAGI. Trimming removed 5 bases at V and 0 bases at J, with 11 bases between. The CDR3 totals 16 residues.

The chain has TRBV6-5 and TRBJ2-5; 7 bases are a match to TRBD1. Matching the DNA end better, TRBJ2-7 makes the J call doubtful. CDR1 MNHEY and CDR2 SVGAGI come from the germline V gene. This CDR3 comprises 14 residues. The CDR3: CASSSFRQGYEQYF. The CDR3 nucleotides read TGTGCCAGCAGTTCGTTCAGACAGGGTTACGAGCAGTACTTC.

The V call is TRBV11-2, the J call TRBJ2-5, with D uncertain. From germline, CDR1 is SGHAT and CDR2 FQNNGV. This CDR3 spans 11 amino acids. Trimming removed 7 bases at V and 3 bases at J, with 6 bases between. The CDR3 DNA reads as TGTGCCAGCACCAAGGAAGAGACCCAGTACTTC. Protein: CASTKEETQYF.

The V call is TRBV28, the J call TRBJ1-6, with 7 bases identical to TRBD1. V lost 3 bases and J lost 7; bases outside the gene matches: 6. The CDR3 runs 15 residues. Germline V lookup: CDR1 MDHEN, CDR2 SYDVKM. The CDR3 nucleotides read TGTGCCAGCAGTTTCAGACAGGGCCTAAATTCACCCCTCCACTTT. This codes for CASSFRQGLNSPLHF.

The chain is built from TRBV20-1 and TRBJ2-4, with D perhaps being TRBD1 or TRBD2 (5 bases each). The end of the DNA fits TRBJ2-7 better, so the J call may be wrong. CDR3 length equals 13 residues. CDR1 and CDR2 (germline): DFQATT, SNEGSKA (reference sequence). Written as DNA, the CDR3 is TGCAGTGCCCCCCCACTTGGGGGCTACGAGCAGTACTTC. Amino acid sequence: CSAPPLGGYEQYF.

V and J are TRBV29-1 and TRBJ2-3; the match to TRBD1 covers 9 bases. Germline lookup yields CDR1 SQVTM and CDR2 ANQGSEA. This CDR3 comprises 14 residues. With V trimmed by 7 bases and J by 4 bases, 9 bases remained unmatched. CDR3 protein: CSAGGQGVADTQYF. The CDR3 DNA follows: TGCAGCGCGGGGGGACAGGGTGTAGCAGATACGCAGTATTTT.

The CDR3 DNA reads TGTGCCAGCAGCCAATTCCGGGACAGGGTGAACTATGGCTACACCTTC. The encoded protein is CASSQFRDRVNYGYTF. This chain uses TRBV14 with TRBJ1-2, with 9 bases identical to TRBD1. The V gene's germline CDR1 is SGHDN and CDR2 FVKESK. This CDR3 has 16 amino acids. V lost 2 bases and J lost 2; bases outside the gene matches: 6.

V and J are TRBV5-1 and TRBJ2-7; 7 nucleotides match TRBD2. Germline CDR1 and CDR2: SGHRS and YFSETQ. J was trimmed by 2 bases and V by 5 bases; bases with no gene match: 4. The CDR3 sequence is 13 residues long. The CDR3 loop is CASRVAGAYEQYF. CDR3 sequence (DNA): TGCGCCAGCAGGGTGGCGGGAGCCTACGAGCAGTACTTC.

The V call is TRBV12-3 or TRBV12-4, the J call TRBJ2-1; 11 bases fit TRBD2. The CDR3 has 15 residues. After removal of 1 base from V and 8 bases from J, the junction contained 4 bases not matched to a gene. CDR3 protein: CASSLVAGGAYEQFF. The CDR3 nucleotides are TGTGCCAGCAGTTTAGTAGCGGGGGGGGCCTATGAGCAGTTCTTC.

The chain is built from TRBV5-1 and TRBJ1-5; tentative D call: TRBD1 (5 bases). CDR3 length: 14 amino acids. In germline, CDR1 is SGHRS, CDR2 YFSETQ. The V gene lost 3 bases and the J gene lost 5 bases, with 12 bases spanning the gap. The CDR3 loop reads CASSWDQGDQPQHF. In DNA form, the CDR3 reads TGCGCCAGCAGCTGGGATCAGGGTGATCAGCCCCAGCATTTT.

Here the CDR3 reads CASRGSRISEQYF. CDR3 bases: TGTGCCAGCAGGGGGTCCAGGATCAGCGAGCAGTACTTC. J is TRBJ2-7 and V is TRBV6-5; unclear D gene. CDR3 size: 13 residues. The germline gives CDR1 MNHEY, CDR2 SVGAGI. V was shortened by 6 bases and J by 6 bases, with 15 bases between the two germline ends.

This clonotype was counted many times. In nucleotides, the CDR3 is TGTGCCAGCAGTTTCGGGGACAGGTTTAACTATGGCTACACCTTC. Translating it yields CASSFGDRFNYGYTF. The genes are TRBV27 and TRBJ1-2; 8 nucleotides align to TRBD1. Germline loops: CDR1 MNHEY, CDR2 SMNVEV (reference sequence). V trimming: 3 bases; J trimming: 1 base; junction bases outside the gene matches: 4. The CDR3 has 15 residues.

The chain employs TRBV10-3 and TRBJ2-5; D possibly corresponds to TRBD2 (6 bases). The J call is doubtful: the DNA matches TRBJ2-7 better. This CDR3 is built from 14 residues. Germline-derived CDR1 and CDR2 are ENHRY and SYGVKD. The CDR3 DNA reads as TGTGCCATCACGCCTCGGCGAGGGGAGGACGAGCAGTACTTC. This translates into CAITPRRGEDEQYF.

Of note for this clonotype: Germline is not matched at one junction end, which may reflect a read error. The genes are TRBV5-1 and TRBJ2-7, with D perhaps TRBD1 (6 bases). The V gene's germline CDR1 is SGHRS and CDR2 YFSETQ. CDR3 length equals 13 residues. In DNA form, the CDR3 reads TGTGCCAGCAGCTTAAACAGGGAATACGAGCAGTACTTC. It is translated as CASSLNREYEQYF. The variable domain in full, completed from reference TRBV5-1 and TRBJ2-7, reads KAGVTQTPRYLIKTRGQQVTLSCSPISGHRSVSWYQQTPGQGLQFLFEYFSETQRNKGNFPGRFSGRQFSNSRSEMNVSTLELGDSALYLCASSLNREYEQYFGPGTRLTVT.

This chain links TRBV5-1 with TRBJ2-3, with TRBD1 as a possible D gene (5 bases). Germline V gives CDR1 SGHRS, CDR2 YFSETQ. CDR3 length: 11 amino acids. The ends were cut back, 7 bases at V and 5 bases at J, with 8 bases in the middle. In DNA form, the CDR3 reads TGCGCCAGCGGGGCAATAGATACGCAGTATTTT. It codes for CASGAIDTQYF.

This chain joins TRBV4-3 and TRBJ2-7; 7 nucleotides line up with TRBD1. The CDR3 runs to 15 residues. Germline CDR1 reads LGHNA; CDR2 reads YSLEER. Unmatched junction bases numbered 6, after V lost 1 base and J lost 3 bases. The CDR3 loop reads CASSQGQGEYYEQYF. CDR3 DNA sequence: TGCGCCAGCAGCCAAGGGCAGGGGGAATACTACGAGCAGTACTTC.

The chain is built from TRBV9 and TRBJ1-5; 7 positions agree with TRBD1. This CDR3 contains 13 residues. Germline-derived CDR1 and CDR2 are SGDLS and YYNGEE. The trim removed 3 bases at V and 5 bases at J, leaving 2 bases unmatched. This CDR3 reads CASSGQGDQPQHF. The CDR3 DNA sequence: TGTGCCAGCAGCGGACAGGGAGATCAGCCCCAGCATTTT. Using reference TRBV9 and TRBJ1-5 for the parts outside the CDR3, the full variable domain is DSGVTQTPKHLITATGQRVTLRCSPRSGDLSVYWYQQSLDQGLQFLIQYYNGEERAKGNILERFSAQQFPDLHSELNLSSLELGDSALYFCASSGQGDQPQHFGDGTRLSIL.

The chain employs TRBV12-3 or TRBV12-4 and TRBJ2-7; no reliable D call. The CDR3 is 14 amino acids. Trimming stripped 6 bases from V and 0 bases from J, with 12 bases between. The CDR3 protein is CASRPGRSSYEQYF. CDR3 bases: TGTGCCAGCAGGCCGGGCAGGAGCTCCTACGAGCAGTACTTC.

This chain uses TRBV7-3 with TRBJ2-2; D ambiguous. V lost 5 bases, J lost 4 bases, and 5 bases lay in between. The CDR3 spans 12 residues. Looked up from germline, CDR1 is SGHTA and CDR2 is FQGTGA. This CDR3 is CASSTATGELFF. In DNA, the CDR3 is TGTGCCAGCAGCACAGCCACCGGGGAGCTGTTTTTT.

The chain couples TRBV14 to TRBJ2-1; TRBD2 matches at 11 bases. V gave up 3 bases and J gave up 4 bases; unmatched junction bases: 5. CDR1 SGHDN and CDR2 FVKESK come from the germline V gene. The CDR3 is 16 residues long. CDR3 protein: CASSHRTSGGYNEQFF. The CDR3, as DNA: TGTGCCAGCAGCCACCGAACTAGCGGGGGTTACAATGAGCAGTTCTTC.

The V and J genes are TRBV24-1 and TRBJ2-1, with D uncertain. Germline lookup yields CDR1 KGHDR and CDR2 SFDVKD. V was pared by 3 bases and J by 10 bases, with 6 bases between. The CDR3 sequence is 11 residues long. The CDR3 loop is CATSDAWEQFF. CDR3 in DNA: TGTGCCACCAGTGATGCATGGGAGCAGTTCTTC.